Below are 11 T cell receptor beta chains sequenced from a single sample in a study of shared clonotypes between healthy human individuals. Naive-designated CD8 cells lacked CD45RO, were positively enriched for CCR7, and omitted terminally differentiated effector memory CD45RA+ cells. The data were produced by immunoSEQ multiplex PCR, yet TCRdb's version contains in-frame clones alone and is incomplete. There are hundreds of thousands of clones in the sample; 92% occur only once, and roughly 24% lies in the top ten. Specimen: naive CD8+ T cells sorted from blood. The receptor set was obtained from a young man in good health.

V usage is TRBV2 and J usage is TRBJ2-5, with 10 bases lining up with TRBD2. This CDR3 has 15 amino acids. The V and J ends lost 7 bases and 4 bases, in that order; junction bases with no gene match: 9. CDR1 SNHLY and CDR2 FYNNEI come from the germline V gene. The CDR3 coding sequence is TGTGCCAGCATCGGCGGACTAGCGGTTTTAGAGACCCAGTACTTC. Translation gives CASIGGLAVLETQYF.

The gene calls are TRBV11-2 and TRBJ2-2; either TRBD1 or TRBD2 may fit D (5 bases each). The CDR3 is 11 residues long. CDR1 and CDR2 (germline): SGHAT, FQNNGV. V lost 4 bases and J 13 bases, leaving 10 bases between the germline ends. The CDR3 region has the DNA TGTGCCAGCAGCTGGGGGACGGCGCTGTTTTTT. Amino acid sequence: CASSWGTALFF. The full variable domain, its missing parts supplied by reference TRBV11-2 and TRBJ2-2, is EAGVAQSPRYKIIEKRQSVAFWCNPISGHATLYWYQQILGQGPKLLIQFQNNGVVDDSQLPKDRFSAERLKGVDSTLKIQPAKLEDSAVYLCASSWGTALFFGEGSRLTVL.

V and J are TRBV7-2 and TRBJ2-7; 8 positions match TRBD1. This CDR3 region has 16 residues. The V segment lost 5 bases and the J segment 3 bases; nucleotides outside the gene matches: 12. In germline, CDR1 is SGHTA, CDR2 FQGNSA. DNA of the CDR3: TGTGCCAGCAGCCCCCGACAGGGGACAAACCGCTACGAGCAGTACTTC. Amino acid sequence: CASSPRQGTNRYEQYF.

CDR3: CASSPSGRNQETQYF. The CDR3 DNA sequence: TGTGCCAGCTCACCATCGGGACGGAACCAAGAGACCCAGTACTTC. The V and J genes are TRBV18 and TRBJ2-5; D may be TRBD1 or TRBD2 (5 bases each). The germline gives CDR1 KGHSH, CDR2 LQKENI. V was clipped by 2 bases and J by 0 bases, with 10 bases between them. This CDR3 is built from 15 residues.

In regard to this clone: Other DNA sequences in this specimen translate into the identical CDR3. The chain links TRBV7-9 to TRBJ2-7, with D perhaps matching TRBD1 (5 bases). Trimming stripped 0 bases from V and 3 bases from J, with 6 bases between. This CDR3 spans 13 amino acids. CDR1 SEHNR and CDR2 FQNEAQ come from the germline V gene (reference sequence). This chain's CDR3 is CASSLADSYEQYF. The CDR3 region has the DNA TGTGCCAGCAGCTTAGCCGACAGCTACGAGCAGTACTTC.

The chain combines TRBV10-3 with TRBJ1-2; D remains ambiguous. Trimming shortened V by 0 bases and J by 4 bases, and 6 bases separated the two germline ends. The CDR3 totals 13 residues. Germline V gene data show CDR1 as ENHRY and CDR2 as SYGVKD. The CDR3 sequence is CAISESWTYGYTF. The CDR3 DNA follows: TGTGCCATCAGTGAGTCATGGACCTATGGCTACACCTTC.

CDR3 in DNA: TGTGCCAGCAGCTCGGTGGAGGCGGGGGAGGGCAATGAGCAGTTCTTC. It yields the protein CASSSVEAGEGNEQFF. The rearrangement uses TRBV5-6 and TRBJ2-1; the match to TRBD2 covers 7 bases. V lost 3 bases, J lost 6 bases, and 12 bases stayed unmatched. Germline V gene sequence: CDR1 SGHDT, CDR2 YYEEEE. CDR3 size: 16 residues.

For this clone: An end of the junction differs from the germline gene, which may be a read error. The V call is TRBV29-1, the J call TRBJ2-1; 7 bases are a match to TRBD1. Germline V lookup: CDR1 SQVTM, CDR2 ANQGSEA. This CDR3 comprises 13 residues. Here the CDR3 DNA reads TGCAGCGTCGGACAGGTATCCTCCAATGAGCAGTTCTTC. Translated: CSVGQVSSNEQFF.

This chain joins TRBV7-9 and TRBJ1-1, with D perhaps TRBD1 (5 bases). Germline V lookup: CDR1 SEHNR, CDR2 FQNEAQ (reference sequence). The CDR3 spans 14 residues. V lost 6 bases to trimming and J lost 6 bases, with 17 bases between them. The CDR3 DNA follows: TGTGCCAGCAGTCAAGAAGCAGGGTTTCCTGAAGCTTTCTTT. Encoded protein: CASSQEAGFPEAFF.

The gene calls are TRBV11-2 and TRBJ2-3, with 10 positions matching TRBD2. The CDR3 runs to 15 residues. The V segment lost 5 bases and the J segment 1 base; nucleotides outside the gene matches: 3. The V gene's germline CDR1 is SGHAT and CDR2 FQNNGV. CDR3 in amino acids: CASSRGTSGTDTQYF. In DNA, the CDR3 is TGTGCCAGCAGCCGAGGGACTAGCGGCACAGATACGCAGTATTTT.

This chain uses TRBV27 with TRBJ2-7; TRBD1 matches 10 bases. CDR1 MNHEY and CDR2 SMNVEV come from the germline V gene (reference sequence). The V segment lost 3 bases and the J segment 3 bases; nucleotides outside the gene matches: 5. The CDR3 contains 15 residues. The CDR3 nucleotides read TGTGCCAGCAGTTTTCGGGGACAGGGGAGCTACGAGCAGTACTTC. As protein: CASSFRGQGSYEQYF.